This passage covers 31 T cell receptor beta chains from one sample sequenced in a study of blood T cell repertoires in COVID-19 (dated by TCRdb to 2020 to 2022). Libraries were prepared through the immunoSEQ multiplex PCR assay. This is the immuneACCESS table as TCRdb keeps it, with only in-frame sequences that have V and J called. A part of the clones is gone; compared with another copy, unresolved V genes explain less than half, and the rest is unexplained. The sample table contains 150,000 to 200,000 clones; only one count was recorded for roughly four fifths of them. The top ten hold about 10% of the sample. Material: peripheral blood. These receptor sequences come from a man aged 55 to 70 with active or convalescent COVID-19.

The V call is TRBV29-1, the J call TRBJ2-2; 7 bases are shared with TRBD1. The CDR3 totals 15 residues. V lost 4 bases to trimming and J lost 3 bases; unmatched junction nucleotides: 8. Germline CDR1 reads SQVTM; CDR2 reads ANQGSEA. DNA for the CDR3: TGCAGCGTTGCGACAGGGTCTTCATACACCGGGGAGCTGTTTTTT. It codes for CSVATGSSYTGELFF.

The chain links TRBV11-2 to TRBJ1-2, with 7 nucleotides matching TRBD1. V lost 1 base and J lost 2; bases outside the gene matches: 4. In germline, CDR1 is SGHAT, CDR2 FQNNGV. The CDR3 sequence is 15 residues long. The CDR3 loop reads CASSLAPTGNYGYTF. The CDR3, as DNA: TGTGCCAGCAGCTTAGCTCCGACAGGGAACTATGGCTACACCTTC.

This chain links TRBV11-2 with TRBJ2-1; perhaps TRBD2 as D (5 bases). The CDR3 length is 15 residues. Trimming pared 2 bases from V and 2 bases from J, leaving 10 bases between. Germline V gives CDR1 SGHAT, CDR2 FQNNGV. CDR3 coding DNA: TGTGCCAGCAGCTTAAAAAGCGGTCCCTACAATGAGCAGTTCTTC. It is translated as CASSLKSGPYNEQFF. The full variable domain, its missing parts supplied by reference TRBV11-2 and TRBJ2-1, is EAGVAQSPRYKIIEKRQSVAFWCNPISGHATLYWYQQILGQGPKLLIQFQNNGVVDDSQLPKDRFSAERLKGVDSTLKIQPAKLEDSAVYLCASSLKSGPYNEQFFGPGTRLTVL.

V usage is TRBV6-1 and J usage is TRBJ2-5; 9 bases are a match to TRBD2. Germline V lookup: CDR1 MNHNS, CDR2 SASEGT. This CDR3 is 16 amino acids long. V dropped 4 bases and J dropped 5; count of bases not matched to a gene: 11. The CDR3 sequence is CASSATQGGGAETQYF. Here the CDR3 DNA reads TGTGCCAGCAGTGCCACCCAGGGCGGGGGGGCGGAGACCCAGTACTTC.

The chain is built from TRBV5-1 and TRBJ2-1; 7 bases agree with TRBD1. Germline CDR1 is SGHRS and CDR2 is YFSETQ. The junction had 2 bases not matched to a gene; V was cut back by 3 bases and J by 2 bases. The CDR3 has 14 residues. CDR3 sequence reads: CASSYRGPYNEQFF. In nucleotides, the CDR3 is TGCGCCAGCAGCTACAGGGGTCCCTACAATGAGCAGTTCTTC.

In regard to this clone: The junction and the germline gene differ at one end; a read error may be behind it. The rearrangement uses TRBV6-5 and TRBJ2-4, with D perhaps matching TRBD1 (5 bases). The CDR3 runs 13 residues. CDR1 MNHEY and CDR2 SVGAGI come from the germline V gene. The CDR3 sequence: CACRSGLGNIQYF. As DNA, the CDR3 is TGTGCCTGCAGGTCAGGGCTGGGGAACATTCAGTACTTC.

The V call is TRBV9, the J call TRBJ2-5; 11 nucleotides match TRBD2. Germline V CDR1 and CDR2: SGDLS, YYNGEE. The junction had 14 bases not matched to a gene; V was cut back by 2 bases and J by 5 bases. CDR3 length: 18 amino acids. Here the CDR3 DNA reads TGTGCCAGCAGCGTTTCCGGGACTAGCGGCCCAGGGGGGGAGACCCAGTACTTC. Translating gives CASSVSGTSGPGGETQYF.

The V gene is TRBV28, the J gene TRBJ2-7; 10 bases line up with TRBD1. Germline assignment: CDR1 MDHEN and CDR2 SYDVKM. Trimming at V came to 2 bases and at J to 5 bases, leaving 6 bases not matched to a gene. The CDR3 contains 15 residues. The CDR3 DNA sequence: TGTGCCAGCAGTTTAGGGGGACAGGGGACCAACGAGCAGTACTTC. Translating gives CASSLGGQGTNEQYF.

This chain connects TRBV3-1 (or the pseudogene TRBV3-2) to TRBJ1-1; a possible D gene is TRBD1 (5 bases). V gave up 4 bases and J gave up 4 bases, with 10 bases separating them. This CDR3 region has 13 residues. Germline V lookup: CDR1 LGHDT, CDR2 YNNKEL (reference sequence). CDR3 protein: CASSPAGGTEAFF. The CDR3, as DNA: TGTGCCAGCAGCCCGGCGGGGGGCACTGAAGCTTTCTTT.

This chain links TRBV18 with TRBJ1-1; a possible D gene is TRBD1 (5 bases). Germline assignment: CDR1 KGHSH and CDR2 LQKENI. This CDR3 has 14 amino acids. V was cut by 3 bases and J by 0 bases, with 8 bases left in between. The CDR3 here is CASSPAGLNTEAFF. The CDR3 DNA reads as TGTGCCAGCTCACCGGCAGGGCTGAACACTGAAGCTTTCTTT. Together with reference TRBV18 and TRBJ1-1, the CDR3 gives the full variable domain: NAGVMQNPRHLVRRRGQEARLRCSPMKGHSHVYWYRQLPEEGLKFMVYLQKENIIDESGMPKERFSAEFPKEGPSILRIQQVVRGDSAAYFCASSPAGLNTEAFFGQGTRLTVV.

This clone was counted only a few times. The chain has TRBV2 and TRBJ1-4; 7 bases map to TRBD1. Germline lookup yields CDR1 SNHLY and CDR2 FYNNEI. After removal of 6 bases from V and 4 bases from J, the junction contained 5 bases not matched to a gene. This CDR3 region has 14 residues. Written as DNA, the CDR3 is TGTGCCAGCAGGACCGGGACAGATAATGAAAAACTGTTTTTT. Protein sequence: CASRTGTDNEKLFF.

The chain joins TRBV12-3 or TRBV12-4 to TRBJ2-7, with TRBD1 matching 11 bases. CDR3 size: 13 residues. Trimming at V came to 9 bases and at J to 3 bases, leaving 4 bases not matched to a gene. Here the CDR3 DNA reads TGTGCCAGGGGGACAGGGGGTTACTACGAGCAGTACTTC. This sequence encodes CARGTGGYYEQYF.

The genes are TRBV6-5 and TRBJ1-6, with TRBD1 matching over 7 bases. The germline gives CDR1 MNHEY, CDR2 SVGAGI. This CDR3 is built from 15 residues. Losses at the gene ends were 7 bases for V and 1 base for J; bases not matched to a gene: 4. The CDR3 protein is CASTPGQSYNSPLHF. The CDR3 DNA is TGTGCCAGCACCCCGGGACAGTCCTATAATTCACCCCTCCACTTT.

The rearrangement links TRBV3-1 (or the pseudogene TRBV3-2) to TRBJ1-1; 8 bases agree with TRBD1. Germline V gives CDR1 LGHDT, CDR2 YNNKEL (reference sequence). The trim removed 4 bases at V and 10 bases at J, leaving 8 bases unmatched. This CDR3 has 13 residues. CDR3 residues: CASSPSRGRGAFF. The CDR3 DNA sequence: TGTGCCAGCAGCCCATCCAGGGGGCGCGGAGCTTTCTTT.

The chain carries TRBV12-3 or TRBV12-4 and TRBJ2-3; a possible D gene is TRBD2 (5 bases). The CDR3 is 13 amino acids. V was trimmed by 7 bases and J by 1 base, leaving 9 bases between them. The CDR3 nucleotides read TGTGCCAGCACCCTTAGCGGCACAGATACGCAGTATTTT. Its translation is CASTLSGTDTQYF.

This clone was recorded only once. The chain recombines TRBV3-1 (or the pseudogene TRBV3-2) with TRBJ1-6, with D perhaps TRBD1 (5 bases). V was trimmed by 5 bases and J by 10 bases, leaving 15 bases between them. CDR1 and CDR2 from the germline V gene are LGHDT and YNNKEL (reference sequence). The CDR3 extends over 14 amino acids. This chain's CDR3 is CASSSDMEVSPLHF. CDR3 nucleotides: TGTGCCAGCAGCTCGGACATGGAAGTCTCACCCCTCCACTTT.

The chain employs TRBV5-6 and TRBJ1-1; D gene unclear. V shed 4 bases and J shed 7 bases, with 8 bases lying between them. In germline, CDR1 is SGHDT, CDR2 YYEEEE. The CDR3 covers 11 residues. As DNA, the CDR3 is TGTGCCAGCAGCCTGAGAAATGAAGCTTTCTTT. The encoded protein is CASSLRNEAFF.

This chain uses TRBV21-1 with TRBJ2-3; the table assigns TRBD1, which was not confirmed against the DNA. TRBV21-1 is assigned pseudogene status. This CDR3 comprises 21 residues. CDR3 DNA sequence: TGTGCCACCCTGTGGGGAACAGGGGGCGCGGGTGTAGCGGGTAGCACAGATACGCAGTATTTT. Its protein is CATLWGTGGAGVAGSTDTQYF.

A single count supports this clone. The chain joins TRBV5-6 to TRBJ1-5; D is undetermined. Germline values: CDR1 SGHDT, CDR2 YYEEEE. The CDR3 covers 15 residues. V was cut by 1 base and J by 4 bases, with 12 bases left in between. CDR3 amino acids: CASSLLQDWNQPQHF. The CDR3 DNA reads TGTGCCAGCAGCTTGCTCCAGGACTGGAATCAGCCCCAGCATTTT.

The DNA for the CDR3 is TGTGCCAGCAGCCGCCCCGGGACAGGGGTCCACGAGCAGTACTTC. Its protein product is CASSRPGTGVHEQYF. The chain has TRBV3-1 (or the pseudogene TRBV3-2) and TRBJ2-7, with 10 bases that match TRBD1. The germline V gene encodes CDR1 LGHDT and CDR2 YNNKEL (reference sequence). With 4 bases clipped from V and 5 bases from J, the junction kept 8 bases outside the gene matches. The CDR3 is 15 residues long.

This clone was seen a single time. The chain has TRBV18 and TRBJ1-3; D call uncertain. This CDR3 contains 17 residues. V was cut by 0 bases and J by 0 bases, with 12 bases left in between. In germline, CDR1 is KGHSH, CDR2 LQKENI. The CDR3 loop reads CASSPPSRGHSGNTIYF. CDR3 in DNA: TGTGCCAGCTCACCACCGAGTAGAGGCCACTCTGGAAACACCATATATTTT.

The chain is built from TRBV15 and TRBJ1-2; 7 bases line up with TRBD1. CDR1 is LNHNV, CDR2 YYDKDF, per germline (reference sequence). The CDR3 totals 16 residues. V was pared by 0 bases and J by 8 bases, with 12 bases of the junction left unmatched. The CDR3 DNA reads as TGTGCCACCAGCAGAGATCTCCTGGAGGGGGCGCGGGGCTACACCTTC. Its translation is CATSRDLLEGARGYTF. Complete variable domain (other parts from reference TRBV15 and TRBJ1-2): DAMVIQNPRYQVTQFGKPVTLSCSQTLNHNVMYWYQQKSSQAPKLLFHYYDKDFNNEADTPDNFQSRRPNTSFCFLDIRSPGLGDTAMYLCATSRDLLEGARGYTFGSGTRLTVV.

This chain joins TRBV11-1 and TRBJ1-1, with TRBD1 identical over 7 bases. The V and J ends lost 5 bases and 5 bases, in that order; junction bases with no gene match: 8. The CDR3 spans 14 residues. Germline CDR1 SGHAT, CDR2 FQDESV (reference sequence). CDR3 nucleotides: TGTGCCAGCAGCCCGCGAGGGGGCGTAACTGAAGCTTTCTTT. Its translation: CASSPRGGVTEAFF.

V usage is TRBV18 and J usage is TRBJ2-2; 8 bases map to TRBD2. Germline V gene data show CDR1 as KGHSH and CDR2 as LQKENI. The CDR3 totals 16 residues. V trimming: 3 bases; J trimming: 4 bases; junction bases outside the gene matches: 7. For the CDR3, the DNA is TGTGCCAGCTCACCGAGTCTAGCGGGTGGCACCGGGGAGCTGTTTTTT. This encodes CASSPSLAGGTGELFF.

The chain has TRBV11-2 and TRBJ1-1, with 7 nucleotides matching TRBD1. Germline V lookup: CDR1 SGHAT, CDR2 FQNNGV. The CDR3 loop spans 14 amino acids. The V and J ends lost 5 bases and 1 base, in that order; junction bases with no gene match: 4. The CDR3 DNA reads as TGTGCCAGCAGCGTCGACAGGGCGAACACTGAAGCTTTCTTT. Amino acids: CASSVDRANTEAFF.

The chain couples TRBV19 to TRBJ2-3; D uncertain. Germline V gene lookup returns CDR1 LNHDA and CDR2 SQIVND (reference sequence). There are 13 residues in the CDR3. The V end lost 7 bases, the J end lost 1 base, and 9 bases lay between the germline ends. Here the CDR3 DNA reads TGTGCCAGTAAAATCGTCGGCACAGATACGCAGTATTTT. It translates to CASKIVGTDTQYF.

The chain uses TRBV6-5 and TRBJ2-2; D is possibly TRBD1 (5 bases). Germline CDR1 and CDR2: MNHEY and SVGAGI. Trimming took off 6 bases at V and 6 bases at J, with 14 bases between the two ends. The CDR3 spans 14 residues. In DNA, the CDR3 is TGTGCCAGCAGGAACCGACAGTGGGCCGGGGAGCTGTTTTTT. Translation: CASRNRQWAGELFF.

J is TRBJ1-2 and V is TRBV3-1 (or the pseudogene TRBV3-2); unclear D gene. Germline CDR1 is LGHDT and CDR2 is YNNKEL (reference sequence). V was cut by 2 bases and J by 4 bases, with 5 bases left in between. The CDR3 has 12 amino acids. Here the CDR3 reads CASSQQIYGYTF. In DNA, the CDR3 is TGTGCCAGCAGCCAACAGATCTATGGCTACACCTTC.

As to this clone: An end of the junction differs from the germline gene, which may be a read error. This chain joins TRBV20-1 and TRBJ2-7; D gene unclear. Germline V lookup: CDR1 DFQATT, CDR2 SNEGSKA (reference sequence). The CDR3 loop spans 11 amino acids. CDR3 in DNA: TGCAGTGCCAGAGCCCCCGGGGAGCAGTACTTC. Its protein product is CSARAPGEQYF.

This chain uses TRBV2 with TRBJ2-3, with TRBD2 matching 13 bases. CDR3 length: 15 residues. Germline CDR1 is SNHLY and CDR2 is FYNNEI. After removal of 7 bases from V and 1 base from J, the junction contained 2 bases not matched to a gene. The CDR3 sequence is CASTGTSGGTDTQYF. CDR3 in DNA: TGTGCCAGCACCGGGACTAGCGGGGGCACAGATACGCAGTATTTT.

Concerning this clone: This sequence may be a read error, since a much larger clone differs from it by one base. This chain joins TRBV11-2 and TRBJ2-2, with D possibly being TRBD1 (6 bases). The CDR3 is 14 amino acids. V was cut by 5 bases and J by 1 base, with 8 bases left in between. Germline loops: CDR1 SGHAT, CDR2 FQNNGV. CDR3 loop: CASSGRGNTGELFF. The CDR3, as DNA: TGTGCCAGCAGCGGCAGGGGGAACACCGGGGAGCTGTTTTTT.